This TCR beta chain was captured by sequencing in a study of regulatory T cells in long-lasting Graves disease (dated by TCRdb to the early 2020s). Background for the entire study: In the newly diagnosed Graves' disease group, patients had been taking antithyroid drugs for less than 3 months. A total of roughly 35 samples were covered by TCR sequencing, comprising approximately 13 persistent and roughly 20 newly diagnosed Graves' disease patients. Peripheral blood TCR sequencing and RNA sequencing compared persistent Graves' disease patients with newly diagnosed Graves' disease patients. The study was registered as a clinical trial and conducted in China. The paper as a whole reports these results and caveats: As a limitation, the authors acknowledged that the small sample size may reduce accuracy. Compared with newly diagnosed patients, patients with persistent Graves' disease had lower TCR Shannon entropy and fewer highly expanded clones, which suggests clonal expansion. Preferential use of TRBV28, TRBJ1-2 and TRBJ2-5 was observed in persistent disease, whereas TRBV20-1 and TRBJ2-1 were favored in newly diagnosed disease. Patients with persistent disease shared more public clonotypes (approximately 2,500) than newly diagnosed patients did (more than 900). Only peripheral blood was studied, because thyroid tissue, the primary lesion, was inaccessible. Sequencing and analysis were limited to the TCR beta chain.

CDR1 is given as SGHAT and CDR2 as FQNNGV, both from the germline V gene. V lost 6 bases and J lost 5 bases; the stretch between them is 14 bases long. The CDR3 measures 14 amino acids from cysteine to phenylalanine. The kept DNA is CDR3 alone, 42 bases in frame from the first base. This clonotype came up many times. What antigen it recognizes has not been identified. No per-base quality is available; no much larger clone lies one base away. The method behind the library was multiplex PCR. Instrument used: Illumina HiSeq 4000. iRepertoire HTBI primers and Arm-PCR amplification of CDR3 regions were used to construct TCR beta libraries. Gel purification was performed on PCR products prior to sequencing. The authors processed their data as follows. A total of around 59 TRBV and 14 TRBJ segments were identified across samples and were used for gene usage analysis of CDR3 amino acid clonotypes. Filtered high-quality paired reads were merged into contigs using COPE and FqMerger. Contigs were aligned with BLAST to IMGT TRBV, TRBD and TRBJ reference genes, and CDR3 was defined per IMGT. Highly expanded clones were defined as clonotypes with a frequency above 0.1%. Repertoire diversity was measured by Shannon entropy, and V-J evenness by the Gini coefficient. A clonotype found in more than one individual was treated as public. TCRdb took the public reads, trimmed them with fastp at Q25, ran MiXCR for clone calling and kept in-frame beta chains. Every distinct CDR3 protein forms one entry, paired with its most common genes and DNA. TCRdb, not the authors, supplied the V and J calls. Recorded for this sample are about 540,000 distinct CDR3 sequences; roughly 13% of them occurred a single time. Approximately 9.3% of the sample lies in the top ten.

This sample's time point label indicates: newly diagnosed GD, antithyroid drugs for less than 3 months. RNA was extracted from PBMCs in TRIzol for both TCR sequencing and RNA sequencing. The diagnosis of Graves' disease followed American Thyroid Association guidelines. Patients for the study were recruited at an endocrinology department in Xi'an, China. Each patient gave around 9 milliliters of peripheral blood, collected in an EDTA anticoagulant tube. Ficoll Paque Plus density gradient separation was used to isolate PBMCs, and no further T cell sorting was done. An Agilent 2100 Bioanalyzer and agarose gel were used to check RNA quality, while a NanoDrop 2000 measured RNA concentration. These records were also assigned to another study, of T cells in Graves' hyperthyroidism and ophthalmopathy. The second study also describes: Stable Graves' hyperthyroidism was defined as no progression to ophthalmopathy during 18 months of follow-up. Hyperthyroidism patients were newly diagnosed, with disease duration under 2 months, and aged 18 to 65 years. The study excluded patients with uncontrolled infections, other autoimmune diseases, pregnancy or lactation. Diagnoses were based on clinical symptoms, serum thyroxine and TRAb, thyroid ultrasound and orbital computed tomography. For the first round of RT-PCR on the TCR CDR3, the HTBI primer set was used together with the Qiagen OneStep RT-PCR kit. Most expanded thyroid clonotypes (frequency above 0.001) were also detected in blood, suggesting blood repertoires may reflect thyroid immune responses. In cross-validation, a model built on a 13 V-J signature told ophthalmopathy apart from stable hyperthyroidism with just under 90% sensitivity and 81% to 82% specificity, and in testing the same model reached 80%/75%. In validation, the model predicted progression to ophthalmopathy with just under 71% sensitivity and about 73% specificity, a median of 6.5 months before onset. TCR V-J signatures able to tell the groups apart were searched for in a discovery cohort of around 95 patients, of whom approximately 40 had Graves' ophthalmopathy and about 60 had stable Graves' hyperthyroidism. Whether ophthalmopathy could be predicted prospectively was tested in an independent validation cohort made up of fewer than 20 hyperthyroidism patients plus 17 patients who later progressed to ophthalmopathy. The 95 to 100 discovery patients were randomly split 7:3 into training and test sets. In addition, the study compared T-cell repertoires in thyroid tissue and in blood from five to seven Graves' hyperthyroidism patients. Following sampling, methimazole starting at 30 mg daily was given to hyperthyroidism patients, and high-dose intravenous methylprednisolone was given to ophthalmopathy patients. Libraries were constructed in a second round of multiplex PCR, after which size selection and purification were carried out. Paired-end sequencing of the libraries was performed with 100 bp reads on an Illumina HiSeq2000. Raw data were processed with SOAPnuke, discarding reads with adapters, uncalled bases, mean Phred below 15, or no exact constant-primer or identifier match. COPE v1.2.5 was used to merge high-quality paired reads, and clonotypes were defined as unique nucleotide sequences. MiTCR v1.1 was used to align the clonotypes against IMGT TRBV, TRBD and TRBJ reference segments. Analysis was restricted to V-J combinations with a frequency above 0.0001, which covered 98% to 99.2% of repertoires. A TCS score was defined as the ratio between F50 (clonal expansion) and ExV (chaos), using BLOSUM62-based TCRdist between CDR3 peptides within each V-J. Welch's t-statistics and random forest reduced around 550 V-J features to about 12, which were used in a naive Bayes classifier (R e1071). No statistical method was used to fix the sample size in advance, and group allocation was not hidden from the investigators. The paper reports TCR Vbeta CDR3 sequencing of some 140 peripheral blood samples: approximately 41 ophthalmopathy, some 80 hyperthyroidism and 17 progressor patients.

Sequenced material: peripheral blood mononuclear cells (PBMCs), taken at new diagnosis, from a patient treated with antithyroid drugs. This receptor chain uses TRBV11-2 and TRBJ2-4; a tentative D match to TRBD1 spans 6 bases. The clonotype originates from a young man with Graves disease. Donor details come from another sample of the same person, matched by shared clones. The CDR3 amino acid sequence is: CASRWGAGENIQYF. The DNA sequence is TGTGCCAGCAGGTGGGGAGCAGGGGAAAACATTCAGTACTTC.